These 11 T cell receptor beta chains were sequenced from one sample in a study of blood T cell repertoires in COVID-19. Here immunoSEQ multiplex PCR was the method, and the copy in TCRdb shows in-frame clones only, minus some. Here the sample spans tens of thousands of clones, over 90% being singletons. Specimen: peripheral blood. The receptors shown here come from a man aged 45-65 years with active COVID-19.

The chain carries TRBV28 and TRBJ1-6; D not certain. CDR1 and CDR2 from the germline V gene are MDHEN and SYDVKM. This CDR3 has 15 residues. Trimming left V 5 bases short and J 8 bases short, with 16 bases between. The CDR3 region has the DNA TGTGCCAGCAGTCCCTTTGACACCCTGGATTCACCCCTCCACTTT. This translates into CASSPFDTLDSPLHF.

The chain couples TRBV4-1 to TRBJ2-1, with TRBD2 identical over 10 bases. This CDR3 contains 18 residues. With V trimmed by 0 bases and J by 4 bases, 9 bases remained unmatched. Germline CDR1 MGHRA, CDR2 YSYEKL. The chain's CDR3 is CASSQDPLSSGSYNEQFF. The CDR3 region has the DNA TGCGCCAGCAGCCAAGATCCCCTCTCTAGCGGGAGTTACAATGAGCAGTTCTTC.

V and J are TRBV2 and TRBJ1-6; TRBD1 aligns across 11 bases. Germline V CDR1 and CDR2: SNHLY, FYNNEI. The trim removed 4 bases at V and 6 bases at J, leaving 14 bases unmatched. CDR3 size: 19 residues. CDR3 DNA: TGTGCCAGCAGTGCCGGGGACAGGGGGTCGATGGCAAGTAATTCACCCCTCCACTTT. Translated, it gives CASSAGDRGSMASNSPLHF. The full variable domain, completed using reference TRBV2 and TRBJ1-6, is EPEVTQTPSHQVTQMGQEVILRCVPISNHLYFYWYRQILGQKVEFLVSFYNNEISEKSEIFDDQFSVERPDGSNFTLKIRSTKLEDSAMYFCASSAGDRGSMASNSPLHFGNGTRLTVT.

This chain uses TRBV18 with TRBJ2-7; 13 bases fit TRBD2. Germline V gene lookup returns CDR1 KGHSH and CDR2 LQKENI. The CDR3 is 16 amino acids. After removal of 5 bases from V and 4 bases from J, the junction contained 8 bases not matched to a gene. The CDR3 coding sequence is TGTGCCAGCTCAACCAGGACTAGCGGGAGAGTATACGAGCAGTACTTC. Amino acids: CASSTRTSGRVYEQYF.

This sequence joins TRBV28 and TRBJ1-2; D may be TRBD1 (5 bases). V lost 9 bases, J lost 3 bases, and 11 bases lay in between. The CDR3 totals 12 residues. The germline V gene has CDR1 MDHEN and CDR2 SYDVKM. CDR3 loop: CASLRDDYGYTF. The CDR3 coding sequence is TGTGCCAGTCTCAGGGATGACTATGGCTACACCTTC.

The chain recombines TRBV30 with TRBJ2-3; D gene unclear. V lost 5 bases to trimming and J lost 6 bases, with 12 bases between them. Germline CDR1 reads GTSNPN; CDR2 reads SVGIG (reference sequence). The CDR3 loop spans 12 amino acids. The CDR3 region is CAWALGTDTQYF. DNA of the CDR3: TGTGCCTGGGCTCTAGGAACCGATACGCAGTATTTT.

The rearrangement joins TRBV27 to TRBJ2-7; D is unresolved. Germline-derived CDR1 and CDR2 are MNHEY and SMNVEV (reference sequence). V lost 4 bases and J 4 bases, leaving 11 bases between the germline ends. This CDR3 is 13 amino acids long. In DNA form, the CDR3 reads TGTGCCAGCAGTTCAGTCCCCGGGTACGAGCAGTACTTC. Protein sequence: CASSSVPGYEQYF.

V gene TRBV6-5 combines with J gene TRBJ2-1; no definite D call. V was trimmed by 0 bases and J by 10 bases, leaving 4 bases between them. The CDR3 has 11 amino acids. Looked up from germline, CDR1 is MNHEY and CDR2 is SVGAGI. The CDR3 loop is CASSYSREQFF. Written as DNA, the CDR3 is TGTGCCAGCAGTTACTCGAGGGAGCAGTTCTTC.

The chain has TRBV14 and TRBJ2-7; TRBD2 agrees at 7 bases. This CDR3 has 15 amino acids. V was pared by 2 bases and J by 4 bases, with 8 bases of the junction left unmatched. Germline-derived CDR1 and CDR2 are SGHDN and FVKESK. CDR3 in amino acids: CASSQTGLVGYEQYF. The CDR3 DNA reads TGTGCCAGCAGCCAAACCGGACTAGTAGGTTACGAGCAGTACTTC.

The rearrangement uses TRBV28 and TRBJ2-3; 7 bases map to TRBD1. The CDR3 sequence is 14 residues long. The J segment lost 5 bases and the V segment lost 3 bases, leaving 5 bases of the junction unmatched. Germline V gene lookup returns CDR1 MDHEN and CDR2 SYDVKM. CDR3 in amino acids: CASSFKGAIDTQYF. CDR3 coding DNA: TGTGCCAGCAGTTTTAAGGGGGCCATAGATACGCAGTATTTT.

This clone appeared once. V usage is TRBV5-1 and J usage is TRBJ2-3; a weak D match, TRBD2 (6 bases). The V gene lost 2 bases and the J gene lost 3 bases, with 10 bases spanning the gap. This CDR3 has 14 amino acids. Germline CDR1 and CDR2: SGHRS and YFSETQ. The DNA of the CDR3 is TGCGCCAGCAGCTTTAGCGGATTAACAGATACGCAGTATTTT. Amino acids: CASSFSGLTDTQYF.